A selection of T cell receptor beta chains follows, all from one sample in a study of T cells after yellow fever vaccination. TCRdb redid the calling of the 5' RACE reads with MiXCR, one entry per CDR3 protein. The data show a few hundred thousand distinct CDR3 sequences, over 8% seen once. The sample consisted of PBMCs, taken on the day of the first yellow fever vaccination. Receptor source: a man younger than 35 who received the YFV17D yellow fever vaccine. Both conserved end residues are part of each CDR3. The D gene is left open where the match is weak. Clone size appears in some rows only: once, few, many, or a class for an expanded clone.

size	D	V	J	CDR3	DNA
few	-	TRBV5-1	TRBJ2-1	CASSRRPGSSYNEQFF	TGCGCCAGCAGCCGCCGACCGGGATCCTCCTACAATGAGCAGTTCTTC
many	-	TRBV4-1	TRBJ1-4	CASSHFGGWEKLFF	TGCGCCAGCAGCCATTTCGGTGGTTGGGAAAAACTGTTTTTT
-	-	TRBV5-1	TRBJ1-6	CASGQDPNSPLHF	TGCGCCAGCGGGCAGGACCCTAATTCACCCCTCCACTTT
-	-	TRBV15	TRBJ1-6	CATSNGRNSPLHF	TGTGCCACCAGCAACGGACGGAATTCACCCCTCCACTTT
few	TRBD1	TRBV5-1	TRBJ2-2	CASSRRGTGDTGELFF	TGCGCCAGCAGCCGTCGGGGGACAGGGGACACCGGGGAGCTGTTTTTT
-	-	TRBV5-1	TRBJ1-1	CASSKDSQNTEAFF	TGCGCCAGCAGCAAGGACAGCCAGAACACTGAAGCTTTCTTT
many	-	TRBV7-2	TRBJ2-1	CASSLNRPSAQNEQFF	TGTGCCAGCAGCTTAAATAGGCCTAGCGCCCAAAATGAGCAGTTCTTC
-	-	TRBV20-1	TRBJ1-1	CSARALQSMNTEAFF	TGCAGTGCTAGAGCCCTACAGAGCATGAACACTGAAGCTTTCTTT
-	-	TRBV18	TRBJ1-1	CASSPKRSRYDTEAFF	TGTGCCAGCTCGCCTAAACGAAGCAGGTATGACACTGAAGCTTTCTTT
-	-	TRBV27	TRBJ1-6	CASRQQGRVNSPLHF	TGTGCCAGCAGACAGCAGGGGCGAGTGAATTCACCCCTCCACTTT
few	-	TRBV5-1	TRBJ1-1	CASSRTATPQMNTEAFF	TGCGCCAGTTCACGGACGGCGACTCCTCAAATGAACACTGAAGCTTTCTTT
-	TRBD2	TRBV4-3	TRBJ2-1	CASSQVPLAGGPNEQFF	TGCGCCAGCAGCCAAGTCCCATTAGCGGGGGGGCCCAATGAGCAGTTCTTC
few	TRBD1	TRBV7-6	TRBJ1-5	CASSSVLDRASNQPQHF	TGTGCCAGCAGCTCCGTCCTAGACAGGGCTAGCAATCAGCCCCAGCATTTT
few	-	TRBV5-5	TRBJ1-1	CASSLEREVF	TGTGCCAGCAGCTTGGAACGGGAGGTCTTT
-	TRBD2	TRBV7-2	TRBJ2-1	CASSPVAGGPNEQFF	TGTGCCAGCAGTCCAGTAGCGGGGGGGCCGAATGAGCAGTTCTTC
-	-	TRBV10-3	TRBJ2-5	CAIRTGTSTKETQYF	TGTGCCATCAGGACCGGGACATCAACCAAAGAGACCCAGTACTTC
-	-	TRBV5-4	TRBJ1-1	CASSLDQNEAFF	TGTGCCAGCAGCTTGGACCAAAATGAAGCTTTCTTT
few	TRBD2	TRBV5-1	TRBJ2-2	CASSFTSGTTGELFF	TGCGCCAGCAGCTTTACTAGCGGTACCACCGGGGAGCTGTTTTTT
-	-	TRBV19	TRBJ1-5	CASSMLGAQPQHF	TGTGCCAGTAGTATGCTAGGCGCTCAGCCCCAGCATTTT
-	TRBD2	TRBV9	TRBJ2-1	CASSVGAGGEQFF	TGTGCCAGCAGCGTAGGAGCGGGGGGGGAGCAGTTCTTC
-	-	TRBV15	TRBJ2-1	CATSRAMMVEQFF	TGTGCCACCAGCAGAGCCATGATGGTTGAGCAGTTCTTC
-	-	TRBV25-1	TRBJ1-5	CASSESPPTPPGSNQPQHF	TGTGCCAGCAGTGAATCACCCCCAACCCCCCCAGGGAGCAATCAGCCCCAGCATTTT
few	TRBD1	TRBV4-3	TRBJ1-2	CASSQRQGVFEGYTF	TGCGCCAGCAGCCAACGACAGGGGGTCTTCGAGGGCTACACCTTC
few	-	TRBV7-6	TRBJ1-1	CASSLQKGTEAFF	TGTGCCAGCAGCTTACAGAAGGGCACTGAAGCTTTCTTT
many	-	TRBV7-2	TRBJ1-6	CASSQMMTDSGSPLHF	TGTGCCAGCAGCCAAATGATGACAGATTCTGGTTCACCCCTCCACTTT
-	TRBD2	TRBV5-4	TRBJ2-3	CASSLRPSAGRDPTDTQYF	TGTGCCAGCAGCTTACGGCCATCGGCGGGGAGGGACCCCACAGATACGCAGTATTTT
-	-	TRBV19	TRBJ1-1	CASSIEKGHRDGAFF	TGTGCCAGTAGTATAGAGAAGGGACACCGAGACGGAGCTTTCTTT
few	-	TRBV6-5	TRBJ1-2	CASSYYFRPFGYTF	TGTGCCAGCAGTTATTATTTTCGCCCCTTTGGCTACACCTTC
many	-	TRBV6-5	TRBJ1-1	CASSYRGGGTEAFF	TGTGCCAGCAGTTACCGCGGAGGGGGCACTGAAGCTTTCTTT
-	-	TRBV10-1	TRBJ1-4	CASSVGPREKLFF	TGCGCCAGCAGTGTGGGGCCGCGTGAAAAACTGTTTTTT
-	-	TRBV5-1	TRBJ2-2	CASSLEGGSNTGELFF	TGCGCCAGCAGCTTGGAAGGGGGGTCGAACACCGGGGAGCTGTTTTTT
-	-	TRBV20-1	TRBJ1-1	CSASGRQAAAFF	TGCAGTGCTAGTGGCCGACAGGCTGCAGCTTTCTTT
many	TRBD2	TRBV5-1	TRBJ2-1	CASSGGTRGNEQFF	TGCGCCAGCAGCGGTGGGACTAGAGGTAATGAGCAGTTCTTC
few	-	TRBV19	TRBJ2-1	CASSIDRGGEQFF	TGTGCCAGTAGTATAGATCGGGGCGGTGAGCAGTTCTTC
many	-	TRBV4-3	TRBJ2-6	CASSQESSSGANVLTF	TGCGCCAGCAGCCAAGAGAGTAGCTCTGGGGCCAACGTCCTGACTTTC
few	TRBD1	TRBV9	TRBJ1-2	CASSAWTGRGYTF	TGTGCCAGCAGCGCTTGGACAGGGAGAGGCTACACCTTC
few	TRBD1	TRBV7-8	TRBJ1-4	CASSPGQGENEKLFF	TGTGCCAGCAGCCCCGGACAGGGAGAGAATGAAAAACTGTTTTTT
many	-	TRBV6-2/TRBV6-3	TRBJ2-5	CASSYGLGSTETQYF	TGTGCCAGCAGTTACGGCCTGGGGAGTACGGAGACCCAGTACTTC
-	TRBD2	TRBV20-1	TRBJ2-5	CSARDDGTSGGFQETQYF	TGCAGTGCTAGAGATGATGGGACTAGCGGGGGTTTCCAAGAGACCCAGTACTTC
-	-	TRBV5-6	TRBJ1-5	CASSLRDRPNQPQHF	TGTGCCAGCAGCTTGAGAGACAGACCCAATCAGCCCCAGCATTTT
-	TRBD1	TRBV7-9	TRBJ2-3	CASSQSGDRDIDTQYF	TGTGCCAGCAGCCAGTCGGGGGACAGGGACATAGATACGCAGTATTTT
-	TRBD1	TRBV20-1	TRBJ1-5	CSARPPGRTGNNQPQHF	TGCAGTGCTAGACCCCCTGGGAGGACAGGGAACAATCAGCCCCAGCATTTT
-	TRBD1	TRBV20-1	TRBJ1-1	CSARPRQGTDTEAFF	TGCAGTGCTAGACCCAGACAGGGAACAGACACTGAAGCTTTCTTT
-	TRBD2	TRBV27	TRBJ2-4	CASSPDNGLAGGYRKIQYF	TGTGCCAGCAGTCCAGACAACGGACTAGCGGGGGGGTATAGGAAGATTCAGTACTTC
many	-	TRBV20-1	TRBJ2-6	CSASREGGANVLTF	TGCAGTGCTAGTAGGGAAGGTGGGGCCAACGTCCTGACTTTC
many	TRBD2	TRBV6-2/TRBV6-3	TRBJ2-5	CASSSHTGLAGLQETQYF	TGTGCCAGCAGTTCTCACACGGGACTAGCGGGTCTCCAAGAGACCCAGTACTTC
few	-	TRBV4-1	TRBJ1-5	CASSQDRRRSNQPQHF	TGCGCCAGCAGCCAAGATCGACGGAGAAGCAATCAGCCCCAGCATTTT
few	TRBD1	TRBV29-1	TRBJ2-5	CSVVNRGHSETQYF	TGCAGCGTTGTGAACAGGGGGCATTCGGAGACCCAGTACTTC
-	-	TRBV20-1	TRBJ1-5	CSARASSQAVYQPQHF	TGCAGTGCTAGAGCCTCGAGCCAGGCCGTCTATCAGCCCCAGCATTTT
many	-	TRBV4-1	TRBJ1-5	CASSQVGSSNQPQHF	TGCGCCAGCAGCCAAGTTGGCAGCAGCAATCAGCCCCAGCATTTT
-	-	TRBV12-2	TRBJ2-6	CASRLEHGANVLTF	TGTGCAAGTCGCTTAGAACATGGGGCCAACGTCCTGACTTTC
-	TRBD2	TRBV9	TRBJ2-5	CASSVEGLAVQETQYF	TGTGCCAGCAGCGTAGAGGGTCTAGCGGTTCAAGAGACCCAGTACTTC
-	-	TRBV3-1	TRBJ1-1	CASSSRDRVPLAFF	TGTGCCAGCAGCAGCCGGGATCGAGTGCCTTTGGCTTTCTTT
few	-	TRBV12-3/TRBV12-4	TRBJ1-1	CASSTSGGGNTEAFF	TGTGCCAGCAGTACCTCCGGGGGAGGGAACACTGAAGCTTTCTTT